Listed here are 28 T cell receptor beta chains from one sample, sequenced in a study of OX40 agonist ivuxolimab in advanced cancers. Libraries were prepared by immunoSEQ multiplex PCR; TCRdb keeps only in-frame clonotypes and omits some of them. The sample records roughly 49,000 clones, under 90% being singletons. The material sequenced was CD4+ or CD8+ T cells sorted from blood, taken in a trial of the OX40 agonist ivuxolimab. The source is an adult with an advanced solid tumor such as melanoma, head and neck, liver or kidney cancer.

This clone was found once. The rearrangement joins TRBV5-5 to TRBJ1-2, with 9 bases aligning to TRBD1. The CDR3 length is 13 residues. V dropped 2 bases and J dropped 5; count of bases not matched to a gene: 1. Germline V lookup: CDR1 SGHKS, CDR2 YYEKEE (reference sequence). CDR3 DNA: TGTGCCAGCAGCTTCGACAGGGGGTATGGCTACACCTTC. Amino acids: CASSFDRGYGYTF. The complete variable domain, with remaining parts taken from reference TRBV5-5 and TRBJ1-2, reads DAGVTQSPTHLIKTRGQQVTLRCSPISGHKSVSWYQQVLGQGPQFIFQYYEKEERGRGNFPDRFSARQFPNYSSELNVNALLLGDSALYLCASSFDRGYGYTFGSGTRLTVV.

The chain couples TRBV28 to TRBJ1-2; 7 bases are a match to TRBD1. The CDR3 is 14 residues long. Looked up from germline, CDR1 is MDHEN and CDR2 is SYDVKM. Losses at the gene ends were 5 bases for V and 5 bases for J; bases not matched to a gene: 8. The CDR3 protein is CASSVPGQSYGYTF. CDR3 in DNA: TGTGCCAGCAGTGTACCGGGACAGAGTTATGGCTACACCTTC.

The rearrangement links TRBV28 to TRBJ2-3; 11 nucleotides match TRBD2. The ends lost 5 bases at V and 2 bases at J; junction bases unmatched: 6. The CDR3 loop spans 16 amino acids. The V gene's germline CDR1 is MDHEN and CDR2 SYDVKM. CDR3 sequence reads: CASSASLAGDTDTQYF. CDR3 DNA sequence: TGTGCCAGCAGTGCGTCACTAGCGGGAGACACAGATACGCAGTATTTT.

The chain recombines TRBV6-1 with TRBJ2-1, with unresolved D. This CDR3 contains 15 residues. Trimming left V 5 bases short and J 5 bases short, with 16 bases between. From germline, CDR1 is MNHNS and CDR2 SASEGT. CDR3 DNA: TGTGCCAGCAGTTTCAGGACGGTGCTTAACAATGAGCAGTTCTTC. It specifies CASSFRTVLNNEQFF.

The genes are TRBV18 and TRBJ2-3, with 9 bases that match TRBD2. V lost 0 bases to trimming and J lost 6 bases; unmatched junction nucleotides: 10. The germline V gene encodes CDR1 KGHSH and CDR2 LQKENI. There are 17 residues in the CDR3. The CDR3: CASSPPGWASGIDTQYF. In nucleotides, the CDR3 is TGTGCCAGCTCACCACCGGGATGGGCTAGCGGGATTGATACGCAGTATTTT.

This clone appeared a few times. The rearrangement uses TRBV7-8 and TRBJ2-7; the match to TRBD1 covers 7 bases. CDR1 SGHVS and CDR2 FQNEAQ come from the germline V gene. J gave up 3 bases and V 10 bases, and 12 bases lay outside the gene matches. There are 14 residues in the CDR3. In DNA form, the CDR3 reads TGTGCCACCTCGAGGGGCAGGGGGATCTACGAGCAGTACTTC. Residues: CATSRGRGIYEQYF.

Only a few counts were recorded for this clone. The chain uses TRBV15 and TRBJ2-1, with 7 bases fitting TRBD2. The germline gives CDR1 LNHNV, CDR2 YYDKDF (reference sequence). This CDR3 has 17 amino acids. Germline trimming cut 4 bases from V and 5 bases from J; bases unmatched to any gene: 14. CDR3 protein: CATSTPARLAANNEQFF. The CDR3 nucleotides read TGTGCCACCAGCACGCCCGCGCGGCTAGCGGCTAACAATGAGCAGTTCTTC.

The CDR3 here is CARGPRTWRKNTEAFF. CDR3 in DNA: TGTGCCAGGGGACCACGGACGTGGAGGAAGAACACTGAAGCTTTCTTT. The rearrangement joins TRBV2 to TRBJ1-1; possibly TRBD1 for D (5 bases). Per germline, CDR1 SNHLY and CDR2 FYNNEI. This CDR3 is built from 16 residues. V lost 9 bases and J lost 1, with 21 bases in between.

In its sample, this clone was seen a few times. The V and J genes are TRBV4-3 and TRBJ1-2; D unresolved. The V and J ends lost 1 base and 8 bases respectively, with 11 bases between them. Germline CDR1 LGHNA, CDR2 YSLEER. The CDR3 contains 13 residues. Here the CDR3 DNA reads TGCGCCAGCAGCCAAGGTGGTCCGGGGGGCTACACCTTC. Amino acids: CASSQGGPGGYTF.

The chain uses TRBV5-4 and TRBJ2-2, with D possibly TRBD2 on 5 matching bases. Germline CDR1 SGHNT, CDR2 YYREEE (reference sequence). Trimming pared 5 bases from V and 1 base from J, leaving 9 bases between. The CDR3 loop spans 14 amino acids. The CDR3 is CASRRAGNTGELFF. The CDR3 DNA is TGTGCCAGCAGGAGGGCGGGGAACACCGGGGAGCTGTTTTTT.

The V call is TRBV19, the J call TRBJ1-5; a possible D gene is TRBD1 (6 bases). CDR3 length: 19 residues. Deletions cut 6 bases from V and 7 bases from J, with 31 bases between. Germline values: CDR1 LNHDA, CDR2 SQIVND (reference sequence). CDR3 DNA: TGTGCCAGTAGACGAACCGGGACCCAGGCTACGAGGGGGATGCAGCCCCAGCATTTT. This gives the protein CASRRTGTQATRGMQPQHF.

The chain employs TRBV30 and TRBJ2-7; TRBD1 or TRBD2 may be the D gene (5 bases each). Near its end, the DNA agrees better with TRBJ2-5, so the J call may be wrong. Germline CDR1 is GTSNPN and CDR2 is SVGIG (reference sequence). This CDR3 is built from 14 residues. The CDR3 nucleotides read TGTGCCTGGATAAAGAGGGGTAGCCAAGAGACCCAGTACTTC. Its protein product is CAWIKRGSQETQYF.

CDR3 DNA: TGTGCCAGCAGCCTGTTTCGGGCTGGGGATTCCGCCAATGAGCAGTTCTTC. It encodes CASSLFRAGDSANEQFF. The gene calls are TRBV7-9 and TRBJ2-1; D is uncertain. The CDR3 is 17 residues long. V lost 5 bases, J lost 6 bases, and 23 bases lay in between. Germline V lookup: CDR1 SEHNR, CDR2 FQNEAQ (reference sequence).

The chain couples TRBV7-9 to TRBJ2-5, with D tentatively TRBD1 or TRBD2 (7 bases each). CDR1 is SEHNR and CDR2 is FQNEAQ in the germline V gene (reference sequence). CDR3 length equals 14 residues. The V end lost 7 bases, the J end lost 5 bases, and 17 bases lay between the germline ends. Written as DNA, the CDR3 is TGTGCCAGCAATTACGACAGGGAGGGTGAGACCCAGTACTTC. Protein: CASNYDREGETQYF.

J is TRBJ2-3 and V is TRBV11-3; D ambiguous. The CDR3 is 16 amino acids. Germline lookup yields CDR1 SGHNT and CDR2 YENEEA. V shed 10 bases and J shed 1 base, with 21 bases lying between them. In nucleotides, the CDR3 is TGTGCCACCGTCCCCTCCCTGGCAGTTGGCACAGATACGCAGTATTTT. Translating it yields CATVPSLAVGTDTQYF.

The V call is TRBV5-1, the J call TRBJ1-1; unclear D gene. Trimming pared 0 bases from V and 11 bases from J, leaving 17 bases between. This CDR3 region has 14 residues. Looked up from germline, CDR1 is SGHRS and CDR2 is YFSETQ. CDR3 loop: CASSLGVREFGAFF. CDR3 in DNA: TGCGCCAGCAGCTTGGGGGTTCGAGAATTTGGGGCTTTCTTT.

J is TRBJ2-5 and V is TRBV21-1; TRBD1 is the table's D call, not checked against the DNA. TRBV21-1 is a listed pseudogene. The CDR3 extends over 15 amino acids. CDR3 coding DNA: TGTGCCAGCAGCGGGTGGGACATACGACAAGAGACCCAGTACTTC. Translation: CASSGWDIRQETQYF.

Turning to this clone: The sample has other DNA sequences that encode this CDR3 too. The chain recombines TRBV20-1 with TRBJ2-7, with D unclear. The germline V gene encodes CDR1 DFQATT and CDR2 SNEGSKA (reference sequence). V was trimmed by 2 bases and J by 3 bases, leaving 5 bases between them. The CDR3 contains 11 residues. The CDR3, as DNA: TGCAGTGCTAGACAGAGCTACGAGCAGTACTTC. Amino acid sequence: CSARQSYEQYF.

This clone was seen only once. The chain has TRBV27 and TRBJ2-5; unclear D gene. CDR1 is MNHEY, CDR2 SMNVEV, per germline (reference sequence). The V and J ends lost 5 bases and 4 bases respectively, with 14 bases between them. The length of the CDR3 is 14 residues. CDR3 sequence reads: CASSLNSPRETQYF. DNA for the CDR3: TGTGCCAGCAGTCTTAATAGCCCCAGAGAGACCCAGTACTTC.

The chain has TRBV10-3 and TRBJ2-3, with 7 bases matching TRBD2. The germline CDR1 and CDR2 sequences are ENHRY and SYGVKD. The CDR3 contains 14 residues. Unmatched junction bases numbered 7, after V lost 6 bases and J lost 4 bases. Written as DNA, the CDR3 is TGTGCCATCAGATCTGGACTAGACTCAGATACGCAGTATTTT. Encoded protein: CAIRSGLDSDTQYF.

V and J are TRBV5-8 and TRBJ2-3; 7 positions match TRBD2. V lost 0 bases to trimming and J lost 3 bases; unmatched junction nucleotides: 19. The CDR3 loop spans 20 amino acids. CDR1 is SGHTS, CDR2 YDEGEE, per germline. The CDR3 bases are TGTGCCAGCAGCTTGGCCGATGCCAGATGGGCTAGCGGATCGACAGATACGCAGTATTTT. Its protein product is CASSLADARWASGSTDTQYF.

The rearrangement uses TRBV21-1 and TRBJ1-1; no DNA check was done on the table's D call, TRBD1. TRBV21-1 is labeled a pseudogene. The CDR3 contains 18 residues. This CDR3 reads CASSKGQGKLTPNTEAFF. CDR3 nucleotide sequence: TGTGCCAGCAGCAAAGGTCAGGGGAAGTTAACCCCGAACACTGAAGCTTTCTTT.

This clone has just one count. V usage is TRBV28 and J usage is TRBJ2-1, with 14 bases aligning to TRBD2. The V and J ends lost 6 bases and 6 bases, in that order; junction bases with no gene match: 4. Germline values: CDR1 MDHEN, CDR2 SYDVKM. This CDR3 is 15 amino acids long. Here the CDR3 reads CASSQGLAGGNEQFF. The CDR3 DNA sequence: TGTGCCAGCAGCCAAGGACTAGCGGGAGGCAATGAGCAGTTCTTC.

V and J are TRBV4-3 and TRBJ1-3; no clear D gene. Germline V CDR1 and CDR2: LGHNA, YSLEER. Trimming stripped 1 base from V and 7 bases from J, with 11 bases between. The CDR3 consists of 14 residues. This CDR3 is CASSQVAVGNTIYF. DNA for the CDR3: TGCGCCAGCAGCCAAGTGGCGGTCGGGAACACCATATATTTT.

This chain uses TRBV11-2 with TRBJ2-1; D uncertain. The CDR3 length is 15 residues. V lost 0 bases, J lost 2 bases, and 8 bases lay in between. Per the germline V gene, CDR1 is SGHAT and CDR2 is FQNNGV. The CDR3 DNA is TGTGCCAGCAGCTTAGATCCCGCCACCTACAATGAGCAGTTCTTC. Its protein is CASSLDPATYNEQFF.

This rearrangement joins TRBV19 to TRBJ1-1; D perhaps matches TRBD1 (6 bases). Per the germline V gene, CDR1 is LNHDA and CDR2 is SQIVND (reference sequence). The CDR3 covers 15 residues. The germline V and J ends were trimmed by 6 bases and 3 bases, with 17 bases remaining between them. CDR3 sequence reads: CASSLLGGADTEAFF. The CDR3 bases are TGTGCCAGTAGCCTTTTGGGGGGCGCCGACACTGAAGCTTTCTTT. Complete variable domain (other parts from reference TRBV19 and TRBJ1-1): DGGITQSPKYLFRKEGQNVTLSCEQNLNHDAMYWYRQDPGQGLRLIYYSQIVNDFQKGDIAEGYSVSREKKESFPLTVTSAQKNPTAFYLCASSLLGGADTEAFFGQGTRLTVV.

The chain employs TRBV27 and TRBJ2-7; tentatively, D is TRBD2 (5 bases). Trimming stripped 6 bases from V and 5 bases from J, with 17 bases between. Germline CDR1 reads MNHEY; CDR2 reads SMNVEV (reference sequence). The length of the CDR3 is 14 residues. For the CDR3, the DNA is TGTGCCAGCAGCCTCCTCGAGGGCAAGCACGAGCAGTACTTC. This codes for CASSLLEGKHEQYF.

V gene TRBV5-4 combines with J gene TRBJ2-7; D is unclear. V shed 1 base and J shed 7 bases, with 12 bases lying between them. The CDR3 has 13 amino acids. CDR1 SGHNT and CDR2 YYREEE come from the germline V gene (reference sequence). The CDR3 spells CASSLKGADEQYF. The CDR3 nucleotides read TGTGCCAGCAGCTTGAAGGGCGCGGATGAGCAGTACTTC.